Listed here are 13 T cell receptor beta chains from one sample, sequenced in a study of T cell responses to AZD1222 COVID-19 vaccine. The data were produced by immunoSEQ multiplex PCR, yet TCRdb's version contains in-frame clones alone and is incomplete. Among around 110,000 clones listed, about nine tenths were seen once. This material consisted of peripheral blood, taken 28 days after the second AZD1222 dose. These receptors all come from an adult who received the AZD1222 COVID-19 vaccine.

The chain combines TRBV20-1 with TRBJ1-1, with D possibly being TRBD1 (6 bases). V was cut by 3 bases and J by 4 bases, with 15 bases left in between. The CDR3 loop spans 14 amino acids. Germline CDR1 reads DFQATT; CDR2 reads SNEGSKA (reference sequence). CDR3 residues: CSASDRRGVTEAFF. The CDR3, as DNA: TGCAGTGCTAGTGATCGGAGGGGGGTCACTGAAGCTTTCTTT.

V and J are TRBV5-1 and TRBJ1-4, with 7 bases fitting TRBD1. The CDR3 is made up of 17 amino acids. V trimming: 1 base; J trimming: 0 bases; junction bases outside the gene matches: 6. Germline V gene lookup returns CDR1 SGHRS and CDR2 YFSETQ. CDR3: CASSLRPQGATNEKLFF. For the CDR3, the DNA is TGCGCCAGCAGCTTGCGTCCCCAGGGGGCAACTAATGAAAAACTGTTTTTT.

The V and J genes are TRBV27 and TRBJ1-6; D might be TRBD1 (6 bases). The germline V gene has CDR1 MNHEY and CDR2 SMNVEV (reference sequence). This CDR3 region has 15 residues. The V end was cut by 7 bases, the J end by 7 bases, with 17 bases between. This CDR3 reads CASNGSRGPNSPLHF. The CDR3, as DNA: TGTGCCAGCAACGGGTCCAGGGGCCCGAATTCACCCCTCCACTTT.

The genes are TRBV30 and TRBJ2-3; D uncertain. Germline CDR1 and CDR2: GTSNPN and SVGIG (reference sequence). The length of the CDR3 is 13 residues. The germline V and J ends were trimmed by 0 bases and 4 bases, with 8 bases remaining between them. Here the CDR3 reads CAWSVGSPDTQYF. The CDR3 DNA is TGTGCCTGGAGTGTTGGCAGCCCAGATACGCAGTATTTT.

CDR3 region: CASSVAGYEQYF. CDR3 bases: TGTGCCAGCAGCGTAGCGGGGTACGAGCAGTACTTC. The rearrangement joins TRBV9 to TRBJ2-7, with D possibly TRBD2 on 5 matching bases. The CDR3 consists of 12 residues. Trimming left V 0 bases short and J 4 bases short, with 5 bases between. Germline V lookup: CDR1 SGDLS, CDR2 YYNGEE. The full variable domain, rest sourced from reference TRBV9 and TRBJ2-7, is DSGVTQTPKHLITATGQRVTLRCSPRSGDLSVYWYQQSLDQGLQFLIQYYNGEERAKGNILERFSAQQFPDLHSELNLSSLELGDSALYFCASSVAGYEQYFGPGTRLTVT.

The gene calls are TRBV28 and TRBJ1-5, with D perhaps TRBD1 (5 bases). Germline values: CDR1 MDHEN, CDR2 SYDVKM. V lost 4 bases to trimming and J lost 5 bases, with 9 bases between them. The CDR3 is 13 amino acids. The CDR3 is CASSWGTDQPQHF. The CDR3 DNA follows: TGTGCCAGCAGTTGGGGGACGGATCAGCCCCAGCATTTT.

The gene calls are TRBV5-1 and TRBJ2-1; perhaps TRBD2 as D (5 bases). CDR1 SGHRS and CDR2 YFSETQ come from the germline V gene. The CDR3 is 14 residues long. V lost 1 base, J lost 7 bases, and 12 bases lay in between. The CDR3 nucleotides read TGCGCCAGCAGCTTGTCCGGGGTTTGGAATGAGCAGTTCTTC. Translation: CASSLSGVWNEQFF.

V gene TRBV25-1 combines with J gene TRBJ1-3; the D is unclear. This CDR3 has 14 amino acids. Germline CDR1 reads MGHDK; CDR2 reads SYGVNS. The germline V and J ends were trimmed by 3 bases and 3 bases, with 9 bases remaining between them. In DNA form, the CDR3 reads TGTGCCAGCAGTGATAAGGGAATTGGAAACACCATATATTTT. Translated, it gives CASSDKGIGNTIYF.

The rearrangement joins TRBV29-1 to TRBJ1-1; the D gene is possibly TRBD1 (5 bases). Trimming cost V 3 bases and J 7 bases, with 18 bases left between them. Germline CDR1 is SQVTM and CDR2 is ANQGSEA. This CDR3 is built from 14 residues. CDR3 loop: CSVEERGGASEAFF. CDR3 bases: TGCAGCGTTGAGGAACGGGGAGGGGCGAGTGAAGCTTTCTTT.

The rearrangement links TRBV27 to TRBJ2-1, with 11 bases lining up with TRBD2. V was clipped by 5 bases and J by 5 bases; unmatched bases: 5. This CDR3 spans 15 amino acids. CDR1 MNHEY and CDR2 SMNVEV come from the germline V gene (reference sequence). The CDR3 sequence: CASSPGTSGNNEQFF. The CDR3 region has the DNA TGTGCCAGCAGTCCCGGGACTAGCGGCAACAATGAGCAGTTCTTC.

V gene TRBV28 combines with J gene TRBJ1-2; D uncertain. The germline CDR1 and CDR2 sequences are MDHEN and SYDVKM. The CDR3 is 14 residues long. V lost 1 base to trimming and J lost 1 base, with 7 bases between them. The CDR3 region has the DNA TGTGCCAGCAGTTTATCAGCCCTTAACTATGGCTACACCTTC. This encodes CASSLSALNYGYTF.

This clone was counted once. The chain combines TRBV6-5 with TRBJ1-5; D is undetermined. This CDR3 is built from 15 residues. The germline V gene encodes CDR1 MNHEY and CDR2 SVGAGI. Trimming stripped 5 bases from V and 2 bases from J, with 13 bases between. In nucleotides, the CDR3 is TGTGCCAGCAGTCCTGACCCGTGGGGCAATCAGCCCCAGCATTTT. This sequence encodes CASSPDPWGNQPQHF.

V gene TRBV12-5 combines with J gene TRBJ1-5; D remains ambiguous. V was cut by 2 bases and J by 0 bases, with 8 bases left in between. This CDR3 region has 15 residues. Germline V gene sequence: CDR1 LGHNT, CDR2 FRNRAP. CDR3 region: CASGLQQISNQPQHF. The CDR3 DNA is TGTGCTAGTGGTTTGCAACAAATTAGCAATCAGCCCCAGCATTTT.